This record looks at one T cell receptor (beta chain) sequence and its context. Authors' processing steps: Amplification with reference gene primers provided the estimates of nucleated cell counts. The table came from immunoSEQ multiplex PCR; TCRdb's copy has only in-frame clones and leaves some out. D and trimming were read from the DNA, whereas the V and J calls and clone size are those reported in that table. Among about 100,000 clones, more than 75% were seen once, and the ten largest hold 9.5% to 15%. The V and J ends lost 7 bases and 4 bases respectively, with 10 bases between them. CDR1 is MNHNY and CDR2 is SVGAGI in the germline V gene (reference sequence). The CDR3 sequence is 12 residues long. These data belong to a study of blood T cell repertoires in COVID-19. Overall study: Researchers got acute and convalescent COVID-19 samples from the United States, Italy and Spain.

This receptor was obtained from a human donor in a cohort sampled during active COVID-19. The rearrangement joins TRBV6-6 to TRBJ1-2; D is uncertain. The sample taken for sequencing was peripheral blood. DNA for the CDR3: TGTGCCAGCATTGACACCGCCTATGGCTACACCTTC. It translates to CASIDTAYGYTF.